This T cell receptor beta chain was profiled in a study of T cell therapy after organ transplantation. Study outcomes and limitations: Lower pretherapy CD8 clonality went with larger post-therapy fold change.

Germline CDR1 and CDR2: SQVTM and ANQGSEA. There are 13 residues in the CDR3. Trimming left V 0 bases short and J 1 base short, with 6 bases between. This clone was detected only once. Its target is not known. TCRdb's copy holds only in-frame clones and misses some; the assay was immunoSEQ multiplex PCR. The table shows around 50,000 clones, with 94% occurring only once. This chain connects TRBV29-1 to TRBJ1-1; D is unclear. The input for sequencing was CD8+ T cells from blood, taken before autologous CMV-specific T cell therapy. This sequence originates from a human patient who had received a solid organ transplant and had CMV disease. The CDR3 DNA reads as TGCAGCGTTGAAGATGGAGAGAACACTGAAGCTTTCTTT. This translates into CSVEDGENTEAFF.